These T cell receptor beta chains were read from a single sample in a study of T cells expressing NK-cell markers. TCRdb re-called the 5' RACE reads; every CDR3 protein appears as one record, without DNA. The sample features 350,000 to 450,000 distinct CDR3 sequences, with 4% to 6.5% in its top ten. Material: blood T cells: a sorted CD56 or NKG2C T cell subset, CD4+ or CD8+ T cells, or bulk PBMC T cells (not recorded which). Receptor source: a man between 18 and 69 years old in good health. The CDR3 runs from the conserved cysteine through the conserved F or W.

CASARTQGAYGYTF	TRBV6-1	TRBJ1-2
CASTGTSANSYEQYF	TRBV6-2/TRBV6-3	TRBJ2-7
CSAGPGGRLESPLHF	TRBV20-1	TRBJ1-6
CASSLFPQGAAFF	TRBV7-9	TRBJ1-1
CSARDQQMNTEAFF	TRBV20-1	TRBJ1-1
CSVKKTGVLGYTF	TRBV29-1	TRBJ1-2
CASSRKATTNEKLFF	TRBV18	TRBJ1-4
CAISESGEQFF	TRBV10-3	TRBJ2-1
CASSRTTGSLFYEQYF	TRBV5-1	TRBJ2-7
CASSLTGGTQYF	TRBV7-3	TRBJ2-3
CASSQAAGPNTEAFF	TRBV4-2	TRBJ1-1
CASHRGVENTEAFF	TRBV2	TRBJ1-1
CASSLVGGTAQFF	TRBV7-7	TRBJ2-1
CASLKASGGQETQYF	TRBV18	TRBJ2-5
CASSFSTSSGGYNEQFF	TRBV6-5	TRBJ2-1
CASRPQSTEAFF	TRBV2	TRBJ1-1
CASSLNPSRPETQYF	TRBV7-2	TRBJ2-5
CASSKKLQILSYNEQFF	TRBV7-2	TRBJ2-1
CASSSETGNSPLHF	TRBV27	TRBJ1-6
CASSRRQGYQETQYF	TRBV11-1	TRBJ2-5
CASSFTGAFSGANVLTF	TRBV5-8	TRBJ2-6
CASSFQAIGVTGELFF	TRBV5-1	TRBJ2-2
CASARLAGIHEQFF	TRBV5-1	TRBJ2-1
CSARDWQGLNTEAFF	TRBV20-1	TRBJ1-1
CASSRFHGTGDYGYTF	TRBV7-2	TRBJ1-2
CSAREPLAGSETQYF	TRBV20-1	TRBJ2-5
CASSFVGRPYGYTF	TRBV12-3/TRBV12-4	TRBJ1-2
CSARELAGGLLEQYF	TRBV20-1	TRBJ2-7
CASSPTYDSRREQYF	TRBV7-2	TRBJ2-7
CASSAYRGETQYF	TRBV19	TRBJ2-5
CASSERPSGGYEQYF	TRBV2	TRBJ2-7
CASSPQTGGLGGYTF	TRBV6-1	TRBJ1-2
CASSPRTRENQPQHF	TRBV7-8	TRBJ1-5
CASSPNSHRVRSYEQYF	TRBV3-1	TRBJ2-7
CASSPNPTGGNSPLHF	TRBV12-3/TRBV12-4	TRBJ1-6
CASTEGEGQVHLNTQYF	TRBV5-5	TRBJ2-3
CASSLAASGGHVQDTQYF	TRBV5-5	TRBJ2-3
CASDLYPGNEQFF	TRBV12-5	TRBJ2-1
CASTFSSNYGYTF	TRBV6-2/TRBV6-3	TRBJ1-2
CASSHQQGTVGELFF	TRBV7-3	TRBJ2-2
CASSEYHRGVNTEAFF	TRBV6-1	TRBJ1-1
CASSLQLAGGTDTQYF	TRBV27	TRBJ2-3
CASSESPWGNTGELFF	TRBV9	TRBJ2-2
CASSSGTGIYEQYF	TRBV7-8	TRBJ2-7
CASSGPGVESADTQYF	TRBV9	TRBJ2-3
CSVEPGGWDGYTF	TRBV29-1	TRBJ1-2
CASSPQYRRGNGYGYTF	TRBV18	TRBJ1-2
CASSRQGARDTQYF	TRBV12-3/TRBV12-4	TRBJ2-3
CASSLGTQDTQYF	TRBV5-1	TRBJ2-3
CASTDFGYNQPQHF	TRBV6-4	TRBJ1-5
CASRTSGGSGNEQFF	TRBV12-3/TRBV12-4	TRBJ2-1
CAISPISGTEAFF	TRBV10-3	TRBJ1-1
CASSLKGGDADTQYF	TRBV7-2	TRBJ2-3
CASSQDRRGVVYDEQFF	TRBV3-1	TRBJ2-1
CASSSPPGGGTEAFF	TRBV12-3/TRBV12-4	TRBJ1-1
CSVPRGLNQPQHF	TRBV20-1	TRBJ1-5
CASSSGQGGLDTQYF	TRBV28	TRBJ2-3